Listed below are T cell receptor beta chains from one sample, sequenced in a study of T cell responses to AZD1222 COVID-19 vaccine. Sequencing was performed with immunoSEQ multiplex PCR; in TCRdb, only in-frame clones are kept and a portion is missing. The sample yields roughly 91,000 clones, about 85% seen once. Sequenced material: peripheral blood, taken on day 0 of AZD1222 vaccination. These receptors were collected from an adult in good health. Both conserved end residues are part of each CDR3. Each record gives: D gene, V gene, clone size, J gene, CDR3 DNA, CDR3 protein. A D gene is named only where the DNA matches it firmly. Clone size is shown for a subset of rows, as once, few, many or a class of expanded clone.

>TRBD1|TRBV9|-|TRBJ2-6
TGTGCCAGCAGCCCAGGACAGGGCTCTGGGGCCAACGTCCTGACTTTC
CASSPGQGSGANVLTF
>TRBD2|TRBV14|-|TRBJ2-1
TGTGCCAGCAGCCACGGACTAGCGGTAAATGAGCAGTTCTTC
CASSHGLAVNEQFF
>-|TRBV6-5|-|TRBJ1-1
TGTGCCAGCAGTCCCCAGGGGCGCGTGAACACTGAAGCTTTCTTT
CASSPQGRVNTEAFF
>-|TRBV7-2|few|TRBJ1-5
TGTGCCAGCAGCTGGGGCCACAGGGCGGATAGCAATCAGCCCCAGCATTTT
CASSWGHRADSNQPQHF
>TRBD1|TRBV9|few|TRBJ1-5
TGTGCCAGCAGCGGGACAGGGGGCAATCAGCCCCAGCATTTT
CASSGTGGNQPQHF
>TRBD2|TRBV11-3|-|TRBJ2-1
TGTGCCAGCAGCTTAGCTCCAGGCGGGAGATACCTTCACAATGAGCAGTTCTTC
CASSLAPGGRYLHNEQFF
>-|TRBV12-5|-|TRBJ1-5
TGTGCTAGTGGTTTGACCCGACAGGCCAATCAGCCCCAGCATTTT
CASGLTRQANQPQHF
>-|TRBV7-2|-|TRBJ2-5
TGTGCCAGCAGCTTAGGATCGGGCAGGCGAGAGACCCAGTACTTC
CASSLGSGRRETQYF
>-|TRBV19|-|TRBJ1-1
TGTGCCAGTAGTCCAGGCAACCGGGAAGCTTTCTTT
CASSPGNREAFF
>-|TRBV7-9|-|TRBJ1-6
TGTGCCAGCAGCCCGCTTGGGGGAGGGAATTCACCCCTCCACTTT
CASSPLGGGNSPLHF